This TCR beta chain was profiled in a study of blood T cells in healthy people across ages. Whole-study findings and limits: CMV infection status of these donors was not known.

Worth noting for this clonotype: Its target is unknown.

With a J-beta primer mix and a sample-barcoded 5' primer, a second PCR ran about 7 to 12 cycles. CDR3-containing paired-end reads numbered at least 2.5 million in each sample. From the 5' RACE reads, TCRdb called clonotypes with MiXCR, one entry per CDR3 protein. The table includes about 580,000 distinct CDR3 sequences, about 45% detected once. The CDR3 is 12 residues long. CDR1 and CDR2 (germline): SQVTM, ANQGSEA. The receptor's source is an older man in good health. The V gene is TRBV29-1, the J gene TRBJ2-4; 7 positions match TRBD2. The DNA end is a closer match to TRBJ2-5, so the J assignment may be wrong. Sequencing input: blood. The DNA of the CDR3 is TGCAGCGTTGGAGCGGGGAGAGAGACCCAGTACTTC. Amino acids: CSVGAGRETQYF.